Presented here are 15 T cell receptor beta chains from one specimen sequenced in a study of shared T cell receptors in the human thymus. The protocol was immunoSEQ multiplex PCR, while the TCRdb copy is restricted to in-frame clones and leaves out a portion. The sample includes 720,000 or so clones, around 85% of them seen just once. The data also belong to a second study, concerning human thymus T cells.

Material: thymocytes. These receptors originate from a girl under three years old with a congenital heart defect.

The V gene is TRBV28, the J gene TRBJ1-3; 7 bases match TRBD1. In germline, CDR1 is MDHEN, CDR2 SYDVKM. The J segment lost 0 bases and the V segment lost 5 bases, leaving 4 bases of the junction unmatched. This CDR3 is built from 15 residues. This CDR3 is CASSTRDSSGNTIYF. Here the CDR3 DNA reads TGTGCCAGCAGTACCCGGGACAGCTCTGGAAACACCATATATTTT.

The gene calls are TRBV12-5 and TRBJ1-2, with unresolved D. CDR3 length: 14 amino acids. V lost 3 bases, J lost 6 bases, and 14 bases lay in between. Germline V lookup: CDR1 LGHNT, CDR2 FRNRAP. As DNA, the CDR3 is TGTGCTAGTGGTTTCGCCCGGTTCCTTAATGGCTACACCTTC. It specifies CASGFARFLNGYTF.

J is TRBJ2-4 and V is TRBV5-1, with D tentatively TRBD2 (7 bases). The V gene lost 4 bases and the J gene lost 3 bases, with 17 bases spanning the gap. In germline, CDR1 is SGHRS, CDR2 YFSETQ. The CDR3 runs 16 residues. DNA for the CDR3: TGCGCCAGCAGCAGAGGGGGGGGGATGGACAAAAACATTCAGTACTTC. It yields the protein CASSRGGGMDKNIQYF. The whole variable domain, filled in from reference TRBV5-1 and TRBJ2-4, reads KAGVTQTPRYLIKTRGQQVTLSCSPISGHRSVSWYQQTPGQGLQFLFEYFSETQRNKGNFPGRFSGRQFSNSRSEMNVSTLELGDSALYLCASSRGGGMDKNIQYFGAGTRLSVL.

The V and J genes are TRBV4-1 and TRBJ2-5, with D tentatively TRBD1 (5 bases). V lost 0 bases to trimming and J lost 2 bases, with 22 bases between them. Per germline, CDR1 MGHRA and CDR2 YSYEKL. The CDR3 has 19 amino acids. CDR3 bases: TGCGCCAGCAGCCAAGATCACCGCAGGGCCCCCTTCGCACAAGAGACCCAGTACTTC. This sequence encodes CASSQDHRRAPFAQETQYF.

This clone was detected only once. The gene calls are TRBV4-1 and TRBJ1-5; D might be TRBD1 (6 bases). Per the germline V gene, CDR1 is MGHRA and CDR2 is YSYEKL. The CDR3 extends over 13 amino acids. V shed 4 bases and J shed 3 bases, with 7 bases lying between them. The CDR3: CASSRQVNQPQHF. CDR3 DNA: TGCGCCAGCAGCCGACAGGTCAATCAGCCCCAGCATTTT.

CDR3 coding DNA: TGTGCCAGTAGTACAGACCGGGCCTCGGGGGATACGCAGTATTTT. This codes for CASSTDRASGDTQYF. The V gene is TRBV19, the J gene TRBJ2-3; TRBD2 is a possible D gene (5 bases). Per germline, CDR1 LNHDA and CDR2 SQIVND (reference sequence). CDR3 length: 15 residues. Trimming pared 4 bases from V and 6 bases from J, leaving 17 bases between.

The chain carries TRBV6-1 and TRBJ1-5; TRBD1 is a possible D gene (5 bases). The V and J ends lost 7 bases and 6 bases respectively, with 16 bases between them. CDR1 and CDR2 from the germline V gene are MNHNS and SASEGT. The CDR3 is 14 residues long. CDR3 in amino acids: CASMAGGVVQPQHF. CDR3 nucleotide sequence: TGTGCCAGCATGGCGGGGGGGGTGGTTCAGCCCCAGCATTTT.

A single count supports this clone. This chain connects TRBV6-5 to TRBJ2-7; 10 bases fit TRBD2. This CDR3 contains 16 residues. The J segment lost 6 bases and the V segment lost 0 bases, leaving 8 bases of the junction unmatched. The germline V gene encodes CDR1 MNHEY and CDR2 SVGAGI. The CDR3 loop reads CASSYSQRGGRGEQYF. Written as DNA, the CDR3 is TGTGCCAGCAGTTACTCGCAGCGGGGGGGCCGTGGCGAGCAGTACTTC.

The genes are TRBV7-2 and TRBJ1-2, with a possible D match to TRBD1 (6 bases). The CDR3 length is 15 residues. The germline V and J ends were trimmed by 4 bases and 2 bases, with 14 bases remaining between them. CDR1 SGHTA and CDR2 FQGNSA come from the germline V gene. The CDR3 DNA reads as TGTGCCAGCAGCTGGACAACAGGGATAAACTATGGCTACACCTTC. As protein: CASSWTTGINYGYTF.

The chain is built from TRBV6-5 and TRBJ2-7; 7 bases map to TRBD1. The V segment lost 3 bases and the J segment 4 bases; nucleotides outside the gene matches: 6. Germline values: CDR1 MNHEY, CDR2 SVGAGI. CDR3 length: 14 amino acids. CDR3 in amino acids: CASSYTGVKYEQYF. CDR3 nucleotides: TGTGCCAGCAGTTATACAGGGGTGAAGTACGAGCAGTACTTC.

Here the CDR3 reads CASPSEGRHEQFF. For the CDR3, the DNA is TGTGCCAGTCCTAGCGAGGGGCGGCATGAGCAGTTCTTC. The V gene is TRBV2, the J gene TRBJ2-1, with D possibly TRBD2 on 6 matching bases. Trimming took 9 bases from V and 8 from J, leaving 17 bases between them. Germline CDR1 and CDR2: SNHLY and FYNNEI. This CDR3 region has 13 residues.

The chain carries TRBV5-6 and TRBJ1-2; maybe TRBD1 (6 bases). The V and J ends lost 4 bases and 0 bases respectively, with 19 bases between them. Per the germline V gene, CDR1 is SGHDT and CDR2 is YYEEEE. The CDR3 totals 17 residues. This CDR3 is CASSLPMTGLSNYGYTF. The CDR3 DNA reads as TGTGCCAGCAGCCTACCTATGACAGGATTGTCTAACTATGGCTACACCTTC.

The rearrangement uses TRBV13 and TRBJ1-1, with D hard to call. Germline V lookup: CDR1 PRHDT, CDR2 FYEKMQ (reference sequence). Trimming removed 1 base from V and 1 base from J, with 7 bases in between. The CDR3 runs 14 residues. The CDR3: CASSLVLRNTEAFF. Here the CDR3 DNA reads TGTGCCAGCAGCTTAGTTTTGAGGAACACTGAAGCTTTCTTT.

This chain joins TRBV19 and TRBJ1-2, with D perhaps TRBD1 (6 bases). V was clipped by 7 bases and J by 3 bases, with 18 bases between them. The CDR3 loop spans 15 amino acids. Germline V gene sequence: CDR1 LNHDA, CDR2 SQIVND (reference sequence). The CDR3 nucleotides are TGTGCCAGTACCCCGGTGGCAGGGGAAGACTATGGCTACACCTTC. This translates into CASTPVAGEDYGYTF.

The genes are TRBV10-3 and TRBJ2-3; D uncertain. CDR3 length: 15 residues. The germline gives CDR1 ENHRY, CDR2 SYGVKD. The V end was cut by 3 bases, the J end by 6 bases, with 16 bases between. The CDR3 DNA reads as TGTGCCATCAGTGACCTTAAAACTCCTCCGGATACGCAGTATTTT. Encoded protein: CAISDLKTPPDTQYF.